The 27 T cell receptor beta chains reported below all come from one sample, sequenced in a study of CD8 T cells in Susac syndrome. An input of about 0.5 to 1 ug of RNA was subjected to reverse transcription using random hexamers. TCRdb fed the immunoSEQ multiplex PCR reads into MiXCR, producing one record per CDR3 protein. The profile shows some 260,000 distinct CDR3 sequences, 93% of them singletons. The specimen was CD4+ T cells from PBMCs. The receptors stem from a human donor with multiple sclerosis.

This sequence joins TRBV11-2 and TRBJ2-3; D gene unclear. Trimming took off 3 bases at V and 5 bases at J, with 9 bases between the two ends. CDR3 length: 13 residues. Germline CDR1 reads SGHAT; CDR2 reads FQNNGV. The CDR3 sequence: CASSFYPRDTQYF. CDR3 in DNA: TGTGCCAGCAGCTTTTACCCCCGAGATACGCAGTATTTT.

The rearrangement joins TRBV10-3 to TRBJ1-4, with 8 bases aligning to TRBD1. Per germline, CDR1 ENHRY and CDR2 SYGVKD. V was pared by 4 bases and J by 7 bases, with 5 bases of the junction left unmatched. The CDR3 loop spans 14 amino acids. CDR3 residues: CAISGGQGGEKLFF. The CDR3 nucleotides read TGTGCCATCAGTGGAGGACAGGGAGGTGAAAAACTGTTTTTT.

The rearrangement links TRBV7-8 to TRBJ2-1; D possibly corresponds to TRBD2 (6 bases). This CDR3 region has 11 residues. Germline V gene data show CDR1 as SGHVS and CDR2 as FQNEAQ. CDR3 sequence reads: CAVSGSNEQFF. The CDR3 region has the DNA TGTGCTGTTAGCGGTTCCAATGAGCAGTTCTTC.

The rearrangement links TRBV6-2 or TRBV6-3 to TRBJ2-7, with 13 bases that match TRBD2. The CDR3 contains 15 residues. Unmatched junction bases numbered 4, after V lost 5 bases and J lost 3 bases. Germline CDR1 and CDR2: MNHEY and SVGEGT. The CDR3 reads CASSGLAGEGYEQYV. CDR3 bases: TGTGCCAGCAGTGGACTAGCGGGAGAAGGCTACGAGCAGTACGTC.

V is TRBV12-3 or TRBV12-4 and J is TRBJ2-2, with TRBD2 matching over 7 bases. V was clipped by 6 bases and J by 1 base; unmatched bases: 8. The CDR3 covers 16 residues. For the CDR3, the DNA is TGTGCCAGCAGGCCTGGGGGGGTAGGGAACACCGGGGAGCTGTTTTTT. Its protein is CASRPGGVGNTGELFF.

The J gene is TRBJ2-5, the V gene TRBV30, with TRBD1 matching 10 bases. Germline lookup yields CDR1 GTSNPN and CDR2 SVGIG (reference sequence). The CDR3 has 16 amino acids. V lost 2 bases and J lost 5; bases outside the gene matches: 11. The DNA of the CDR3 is TGTGCCTGGAGTACCCTGACAGGGGGCGGTTTGGAGACCCAGTACTTC. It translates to CAWSTLTGGGLETQYF.

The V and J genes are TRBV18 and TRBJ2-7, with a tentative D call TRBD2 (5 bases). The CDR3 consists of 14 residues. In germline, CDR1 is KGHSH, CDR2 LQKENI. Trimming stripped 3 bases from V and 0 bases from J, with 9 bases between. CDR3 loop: CASSPERSSYEQYV. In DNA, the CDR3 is TGTGCCAGCTCACCGGAGCGGAGCTCCTACGAGCAGTACGTC.

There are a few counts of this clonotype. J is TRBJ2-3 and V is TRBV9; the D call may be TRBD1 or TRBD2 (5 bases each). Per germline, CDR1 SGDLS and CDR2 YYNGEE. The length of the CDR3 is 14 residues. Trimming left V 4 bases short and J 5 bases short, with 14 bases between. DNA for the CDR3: TGTGCCAGCAGCATCACCGGGACGGGAGATACGCAGTATTTT. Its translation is CASSITGTGDTQYF.

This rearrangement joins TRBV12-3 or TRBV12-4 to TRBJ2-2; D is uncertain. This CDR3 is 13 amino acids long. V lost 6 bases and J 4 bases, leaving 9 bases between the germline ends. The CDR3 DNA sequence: TGTGCCAGCAGCCCGGACCCCACCGGGGAGCTGTTTTTT. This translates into CASSPDPTGELFF.

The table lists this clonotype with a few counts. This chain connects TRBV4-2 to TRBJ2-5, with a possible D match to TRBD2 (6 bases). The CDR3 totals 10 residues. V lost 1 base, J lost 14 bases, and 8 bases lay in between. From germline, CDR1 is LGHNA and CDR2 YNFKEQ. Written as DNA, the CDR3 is TGTGCCAGCAGCCAAGGGAGGGGTTACTTC. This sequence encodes CASSQGRGYF.

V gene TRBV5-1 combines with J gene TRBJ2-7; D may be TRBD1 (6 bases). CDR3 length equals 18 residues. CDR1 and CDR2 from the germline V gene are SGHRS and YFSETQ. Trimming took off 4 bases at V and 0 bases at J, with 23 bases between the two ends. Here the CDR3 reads CASSRETGQPRSSYEQYF. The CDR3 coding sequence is TGCGCCAGCAGCCGAGAAACAGGACAGCCCCGCAGCTCCTACGAGCAGTACTTC. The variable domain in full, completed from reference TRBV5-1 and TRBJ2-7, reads KAGVTQTPRYLIKTRGQQVTLSCSPISGHRSVSWYQQTPGQGLQFLFEYFSETQRNKGNFPGRFSGRQFSNSRSEMNVSTLELGDSALYLCASSRETGQPRSSYEQYFGPGTRLTVT.

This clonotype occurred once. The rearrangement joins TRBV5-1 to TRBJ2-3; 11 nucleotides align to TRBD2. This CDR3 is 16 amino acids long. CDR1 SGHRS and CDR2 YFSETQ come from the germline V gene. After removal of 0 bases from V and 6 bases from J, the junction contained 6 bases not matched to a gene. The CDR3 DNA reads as TGCGCCAGCAGCTTGGGACTAGCGGGACCGGGTGATACGCAGTATTTT. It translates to CASSLGLAGPGDTQYF.

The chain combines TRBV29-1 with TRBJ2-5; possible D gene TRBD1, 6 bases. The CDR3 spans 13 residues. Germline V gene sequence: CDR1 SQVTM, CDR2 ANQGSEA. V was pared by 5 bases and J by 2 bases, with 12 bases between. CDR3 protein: CSVRGYLQETQYF. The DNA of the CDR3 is TGCAGCGTTAGGGGGTACCTTCAAGAGACCCAGTACTTC.

The CDR3 region has the DNA TGTCTGAGAAGGGACACTGAAGCTTTCTTT. This encodes CLRRDTEAFF. This chain connects TRBV10-3 to TRBJ1-1; D gene unclear. The CDR3 consists of 10 residues. Germline V gives CDR1 ENHRY, CDR2 SYGVKD.

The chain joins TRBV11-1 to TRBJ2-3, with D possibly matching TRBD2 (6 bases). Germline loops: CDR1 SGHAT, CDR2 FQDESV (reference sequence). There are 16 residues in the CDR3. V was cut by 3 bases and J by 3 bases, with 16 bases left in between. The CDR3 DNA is TGTGCCAGCAGCTTGGGGCTAGCGCAAACGACAGATACGCAGTATTTT. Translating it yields CASSLGLAQTTDTQYF.

The CDR3 spells CASSPWSGRDTDTQYF. DNA for the CDR3: TGTGCCAGCAGCCCCTGGAGCGGGAGGGACACAGATACGCAGTATTTT. This chain connects TRBV7-2 to TRBJ2-3; 10 nucleotides line up with TRBD2. CDR3 length: 16 residues. With V trimmed by 5 bases and J by 2 bases, 7 bases remained unmatched. CDR1 and CDR2 from the germline V gene are SGHTA and FQGNSA.

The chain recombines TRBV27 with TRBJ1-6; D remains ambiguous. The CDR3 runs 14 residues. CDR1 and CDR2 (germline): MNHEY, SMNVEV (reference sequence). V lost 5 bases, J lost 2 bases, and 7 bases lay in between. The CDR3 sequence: CASSGEAYNSPLHF. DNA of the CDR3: TGTGCCAGCAGTGGGGAAGCCTATAATTCACCCCTCCACTTT.

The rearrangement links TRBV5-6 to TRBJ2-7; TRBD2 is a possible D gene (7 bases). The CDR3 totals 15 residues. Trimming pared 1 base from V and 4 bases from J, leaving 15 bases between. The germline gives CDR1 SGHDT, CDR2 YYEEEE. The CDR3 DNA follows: TGTGCCAGCAGCTTGCGGGGGGCAGGGACGTACGAGCAGTACTTC. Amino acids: CASSLRGAGTYEQYF.

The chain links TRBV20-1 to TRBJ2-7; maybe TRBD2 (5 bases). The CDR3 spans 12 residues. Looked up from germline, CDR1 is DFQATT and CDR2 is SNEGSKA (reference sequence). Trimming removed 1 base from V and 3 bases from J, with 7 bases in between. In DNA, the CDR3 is TGCAGTGCTAGAGGGACTCACTACGAGCAGTACTTC. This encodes CSARGTHYEQYF.

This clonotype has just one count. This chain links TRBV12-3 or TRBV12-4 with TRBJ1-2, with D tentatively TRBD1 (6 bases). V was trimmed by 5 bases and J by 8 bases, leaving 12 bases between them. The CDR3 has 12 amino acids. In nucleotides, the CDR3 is TGTGCCAGCAGTATTTACAGGGACGGCTACACCTTC. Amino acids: CASSIYRDGYTF.

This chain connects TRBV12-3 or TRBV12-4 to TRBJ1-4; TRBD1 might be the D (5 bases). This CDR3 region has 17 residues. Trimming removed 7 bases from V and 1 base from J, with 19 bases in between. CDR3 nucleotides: TGTGCCAGCACCCCAATGGGGCTCGGGGGAACTAATGAAAAACTGTTTTTT. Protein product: CASTPMGLGGTNEKLFF.

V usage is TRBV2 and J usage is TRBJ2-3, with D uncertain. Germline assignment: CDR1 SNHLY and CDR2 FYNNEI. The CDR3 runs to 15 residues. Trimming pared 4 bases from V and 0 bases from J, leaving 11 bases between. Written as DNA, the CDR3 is TGTGCCAGCAGTGCCAACGGGCTAAGCACAGATACGCAGTATTTT. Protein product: CASSANGLSTDTQYF.

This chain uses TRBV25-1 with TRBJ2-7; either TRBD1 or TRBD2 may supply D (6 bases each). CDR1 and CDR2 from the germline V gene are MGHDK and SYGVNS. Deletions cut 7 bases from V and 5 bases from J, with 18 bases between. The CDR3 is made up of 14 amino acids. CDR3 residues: CASTLGGQGHEQYF. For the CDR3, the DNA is TGTGCCAGCACCCTAGGGGGGCAGGGCCACGAGCAGTACTTC.

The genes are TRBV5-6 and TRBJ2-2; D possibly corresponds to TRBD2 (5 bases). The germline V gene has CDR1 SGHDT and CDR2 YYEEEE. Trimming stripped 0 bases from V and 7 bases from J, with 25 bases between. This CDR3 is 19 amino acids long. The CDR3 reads CASSLGSPSAGGRVGELFF. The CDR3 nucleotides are TGTGCCAGCAGCTTGGGGTCCCCCTCGGCGGGCGGAAGGGTCGGGGAGCTGTTTTTT. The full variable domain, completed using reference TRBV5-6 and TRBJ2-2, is DAGVTQSPTHLIKTRGQQVTLRCSPKSGHDTVSWYQQALGQGPQFIFQYYEEEERQRGNFPDRFSGHQFPNYSSELNVNALLLGDSALYLCASSLGSPSAGGRVGELFFGEGSRLTVL.

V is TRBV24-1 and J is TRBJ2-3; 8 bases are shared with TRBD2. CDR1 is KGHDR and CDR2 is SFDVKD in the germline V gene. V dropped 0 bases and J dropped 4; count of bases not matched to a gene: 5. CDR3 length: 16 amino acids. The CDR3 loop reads CATSDLSSGKADTQYF. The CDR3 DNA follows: TGTGCCACCAGTGATTTGAGTAGCGGGAAGGCAGATACGCAGTATTTT.

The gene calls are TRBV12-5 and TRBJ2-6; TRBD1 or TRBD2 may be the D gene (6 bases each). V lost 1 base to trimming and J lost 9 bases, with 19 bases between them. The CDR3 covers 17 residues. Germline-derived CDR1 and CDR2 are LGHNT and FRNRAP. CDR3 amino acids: CASGLAPGAGGINVLTF. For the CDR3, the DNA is TGTGCTAGTGGTTTGGCGCCAGGGGCAGGAGGGATCAACGTCCTGACTTTC.

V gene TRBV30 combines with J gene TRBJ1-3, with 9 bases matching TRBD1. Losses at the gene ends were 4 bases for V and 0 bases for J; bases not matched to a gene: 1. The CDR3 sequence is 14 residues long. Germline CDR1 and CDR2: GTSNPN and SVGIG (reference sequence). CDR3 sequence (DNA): TGTGCCTGGAACAGGGGGCACTCTGGAAACACCATATATTTT. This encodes CAWNRGHSGNTIYF. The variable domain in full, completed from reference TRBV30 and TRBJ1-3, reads SQTIHQWPATLVQPVGSPLSLECTVEGTSNPNLYWYRQAAGRGLQLLFYSVGIGQISSEVPQNLSASRPQDRQFILSSKKLLLSDSGFYLCAWNRGHSGNTIYFGEGSWLTVV.